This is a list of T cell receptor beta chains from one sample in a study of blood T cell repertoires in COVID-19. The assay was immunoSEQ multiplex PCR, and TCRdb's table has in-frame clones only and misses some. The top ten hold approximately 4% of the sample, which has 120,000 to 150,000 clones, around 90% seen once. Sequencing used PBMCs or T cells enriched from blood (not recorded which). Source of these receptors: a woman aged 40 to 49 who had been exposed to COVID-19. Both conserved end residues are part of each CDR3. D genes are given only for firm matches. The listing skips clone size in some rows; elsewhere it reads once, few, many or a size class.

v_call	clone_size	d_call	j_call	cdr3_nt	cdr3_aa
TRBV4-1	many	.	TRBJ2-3	TGCGCCAGCAGCCAAGAGCCCATCAGCGGGTCTAGCACAGATACGCAGTATTTT	CASSQEPISGSSTDTQYF
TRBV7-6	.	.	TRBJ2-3	TGTGCCAGCAGCTTATCACAGGACCTCACAGATACGCAGTATTTT	CASSLSQDLTDTQYF
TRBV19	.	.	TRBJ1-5	TGTGCCAGTATGCCCGGGACTCTGGGGAATCAGCCCCAGCATTTT	CASMPGTLGNQPQHF
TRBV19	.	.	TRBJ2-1	TGTGCCAGTAACGGTAACAGGGCACTCGACCGTAATGAGCAGTTCTTC	CASNGNRALDRNEQFF
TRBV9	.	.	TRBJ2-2	TGTGCCAGCAGCCCTCTGGGGGGGGCGGGCACCGGGGAGCTGTTTTTT	CASSPLGGAGTGELFF
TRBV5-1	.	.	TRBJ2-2	TGCGCCAGCAGCTTGACCCGGCGGGCAGACACCGGGGAGCTGTTTTTT	CASSLTRRADTGELFF
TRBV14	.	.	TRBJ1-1	TGTGCCAGCAGCCAAGTTCGTGGGCTGAACACTGAAGCTTTCTTT	CASSQVRGLNTEAFF
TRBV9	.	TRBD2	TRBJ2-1	TGTGCCAGCAGGCTAGCGGGAGGGCCCTACAATGAGCAGTTCTTC	CASRLAGGPYNEQFF
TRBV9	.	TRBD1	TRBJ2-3	TGTGCCAGCAGCGTGGGGACAGGGGAGATAGATACGCAGTATTTT	CASSVGTGEIDTQYF
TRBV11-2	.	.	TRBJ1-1	TGTGCCAGCGGAAGGGGATTGAACACTGAAGCTTTCTTT	CASGRGLNTEAFF
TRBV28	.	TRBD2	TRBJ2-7	TGTGCCAGCAATAGCCCGGGAGGAGCCCACTACGAGCAGTACTTC	CASNSPGGAHYEQYF
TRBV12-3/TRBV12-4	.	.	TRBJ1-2	TGTGCCAGCAGTTTAACAGGCTATGGCTACACCTTC	CASSLTGYGYTF
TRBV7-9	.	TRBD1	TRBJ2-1	TGTGCCAGCAGCTTAGGTCCGGACAGGGGACGCGGTGAGCAGTTCTTC	CASSLGPDRGRGEQFF
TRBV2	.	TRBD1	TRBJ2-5	TGTGCCAGCAGAGTCCGGGACAGAACATATCAAGAGACCCAGTACTTC	CASRVRDRTYQETQYF
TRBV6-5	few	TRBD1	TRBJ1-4	TGTGCCAGCAGGAACAGGGGAGAGAACGAAAAACTGTTTTTT	CASRNRGENEKLFF
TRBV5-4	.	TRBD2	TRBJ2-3	TGTGCCAGCAGCTTGCTTAGCGGGGGGGCCGTAGATACGCAGTATTTT	CASSLLSGGAVDTQYF
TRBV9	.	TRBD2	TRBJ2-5	TGTGCCAGCAGCGTAGGGGCTAGCGGGAGTATCGGAGAGACCCAGTACTTC	CASSVGASGSIGETQYF
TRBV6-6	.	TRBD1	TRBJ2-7	TGTGCCAGCGGGACAGGGTCCTACGAGCAGTACTTC	CASGTGSYEQYF
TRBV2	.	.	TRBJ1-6	TGTGCCAGCACGCAGGGTTTGAATTCACCCCTCCACTTT	CASTQGLNSPLHF
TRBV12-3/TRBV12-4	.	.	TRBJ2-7	TGTGCCAGCAGTTCATACAGGGACGAGCAGTACTTC	CASSSYRDEQYF
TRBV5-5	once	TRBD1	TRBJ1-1	TGTGCCAGCAGCTTGTGGCAGGGGGCGCCCACTGAAGCTTTCTTT	CASSLWQGAPTEAFF
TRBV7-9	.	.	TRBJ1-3	TGTGCCAGCAGGGGGGGGGCAGAGTCCTCTGGAAACACCATATATTTT	CASRGGAESSGNTIYF
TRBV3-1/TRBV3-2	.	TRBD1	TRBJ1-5	TGTGCCAGCAGCCAAGTCACAGGGGCGAATCAGCCCCAGCATTTT	CASSQVTGANQPQHF
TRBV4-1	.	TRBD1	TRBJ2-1	TGCGCCAGCAGCCCAACAGGGGGCCTGGCTGAGCAGTTCTTC	CASSPTGGLAEQFF
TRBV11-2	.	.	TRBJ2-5	TGTGCCAGCAGCTTAGGGGCGAAAGGGGGGACCCAGTACTTC	CASSLGAKGGTQYF
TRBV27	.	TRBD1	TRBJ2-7	TGTGCCAGCAGTCTGGGACAGGCCGCTTTCGAGCAGTACTTC	CASSLGQAAFEQYF
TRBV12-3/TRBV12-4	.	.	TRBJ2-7	TGTGCCAGCAGTGTAGGGGCACACCGGTGGTACTTC	CASSVGAHRWYF
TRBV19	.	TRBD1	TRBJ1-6	TGTGCCAGTAGTACCGGGACAGGGTATTATAATTCACCCCTCCACTTT	CASSTGTGYYNSPLHF
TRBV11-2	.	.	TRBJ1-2	TGTGCCAGCAGCTTAGCAGGTGCTGAGGGCTATGGCTACACCTTC	CASSLAGAEGYGYTF
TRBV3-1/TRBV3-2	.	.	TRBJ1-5	TGTGCCAGCAGCTCGGGCGTAAAGGGGTCCTCTAATCAGCCCCAGCATTTT	CASSSGVKGSSNQPQHF
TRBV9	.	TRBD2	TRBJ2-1	TGTGCCAGCAGCGTATCCGGGACTAAGACCCGGGAGCAGTTCTTC	CASSVSGTKTREQFF
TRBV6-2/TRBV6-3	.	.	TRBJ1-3	TGTGCCAGCAGCGACACAGGATCCTCTGGAAACACCATATATTTT	CASSDTGSSGNTIYF
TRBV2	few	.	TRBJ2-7	TGTGCCAGCAGTGATCGAACCGACACTCGGTACGAGCAGTACTTC	CASSDRTDTRYEQYF
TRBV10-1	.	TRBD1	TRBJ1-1	TGCGCCAGCAGTGAGAGTGGCAGGGGGCAAACTGAAGCTTTCTTT	CASSESGRGQTEAFF
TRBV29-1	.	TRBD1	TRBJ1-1	TGCAGCGTTGGGACAGGGGGATCGGCCACTGAAGCTTTCTTT	CSVGTGGSATEAFF
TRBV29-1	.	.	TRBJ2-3	TGCAGCGTTGCGGTTCTAGAAACGCAGTATTTT	CSVAVLETQYF
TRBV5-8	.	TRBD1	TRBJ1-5	TGTGCCAGCAGCCAAAAGGGGACAGGGGTTCAGCCCCAGCATTTT	CASSQKGTGVQPQHF
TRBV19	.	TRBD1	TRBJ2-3	TGTGCCAGTAGTATTTGGGACAGGGGTTCTACAGATACGCAGTATTTT	CASSIWDRGSTDTQYF
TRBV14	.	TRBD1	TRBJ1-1	TGTGCCAGCAGCCATAGACAGGGCGGGACCACTGAAGCTTTCTTT	CASSHRQGGTTEAFF
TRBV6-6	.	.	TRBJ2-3	TGTGCCAGCAGTATATCTACAGCAAGCACAGATACGCAGTATTTT	CASSISTASTDTQYF
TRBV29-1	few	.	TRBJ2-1	TGCAGCGTTGGGACTATAGGATACCTTGAAAGCTCCTACAATGAGCAGTTCTTC	CSVGTIGYLESSYNEQFF
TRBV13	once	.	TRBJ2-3	TGTGCCAGCTCCTTTAGCGGCACAGATACGCAGTATTTT	CASSFSGTDTQYF
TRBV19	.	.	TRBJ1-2	TGTGCCAGTAGTATAGTAGACCGGGACTATGGCTACACCTTC	CASSIVDRDYGYTF